The 7 T cell receptor beta chains given below trace back to one sample, sequenced in a study of post-analysis software for immune sequencing data. Notes on the study in general: About 5 TRBV segments, including TRBV5-6, TRBV5-1 and TRBV20-1, were more frequent in patients than controls.

These receptors have no identified antigens. The TCR beta cDNA libraries contained unique molecular identifiers. Using its own MiXCR run on the PCR reads, TCRdb lists one record per CDR3 protein. The table lists 750,000 to 950,000 distinct CDR3 sequences, about 53% of them singletons. The sample consisted of blood. The receptor source for this set is a girl aged 5 to 17 with multiple sclerosis.

The V call is TRBV20-1, the J call TRBJ2-7; 13 bases agree with TRBD2. Germline values: CDR1 DFQATT, CDR2 SNEGSKA (reference sequence). The V segment lost 8 bases and the J segment 0 bases; nucleotides outside the gene matches: 22. There are 20 residues in the CDR3. In DNA, the CDR3 is TGCAGTTCACTCCCAGATGTAGGACTAGCGGGAGCTGGGGACTCCTACGAGCAGTACTTC. Translated, it gives CSSLPDVGLAGAGDSYEQYF.

V and J are TRBV20-1 and TRBJ2-1; TRBD2 matches 14 bases. After removal of 4 bases from V and 3 bases from J, the junction contained 11 bases not matched to a gene. There are 18 residues in the CDR3. CDR1 is DFQATT and CDR2 is SNEGSKA in the germline V gene (reference sequence). In nucleotides, the CDR3 is TGCAGTGCTACGAGCCTGGGACTAGCGGGAGCAGTCTACAATGAGCAGTTCTTC. Protein sequence: CSATSLGLAGAVYNEQFF.

This chain connects TRBV7-2 to TRBJ2-5; 10 nucleotides line up with TRBD2. Per the germline V gene, CDR1 is SGHTA and CDR2 is FQGNSA. Trimming at V came to 5 bases and at J to 7 bases, leaving 13 bases not matched to a gene. This CDR3 has 16 amino acids. CDR3 nucleotides: TGTGCCAGCAGCCCTATGCTAGCGGGAGCAGTGGGGACCCAGTACTTC. Its protein product is CASSPMLAGAVGTQYF.

The chain couples TRBV30 to TRBJ2-6; D is unresolved. The V end lost 3 bases, the J end lost 4 bases, and 7 bases lay between the germline ends. Germline CDR1 is GTSNPN and CDR2 is SVGIG (reference sequence). The CDR3 covers 13 residues. This CDR3 is CAWRVGGANVLTF. In DNA form, the CDR3 reads TGTGCCTGGAGGGTTGGGGGGGCCAACGTCCTGACTTTC.

The V and J genes are TRBV7-9 and TRBJ2-1; 14 nucleotides line up with TRBD2. The CDR3 covers 17 residues. V trimming: 3 bases; J trimming: 3 bases; junction bases outside the gene matches: 4. The germline V gene encodes CDR1 SEHNR and CDR2 FQNEAQ (reference sequence). The CDR3 coding sequence is TGTGCCAGCAGCTTGGGGGGACTAGCGGGAGTCTACAATGAGCAGTTCTTC. This codes for CASSLGGLAGVYNEQFF. Supplemented by reference TRBV7-9 and TRBJ2-1, the full variable domain reads DTGVSQNPRHKITKRGQNVTFRCDPISEHNRLYWYRQTLGQGPEFLTYFQNEAQLEKSRLLSDRFSAERPKGSFSTLEIQRTEQGDSAMYLCASSLGGLAGVYNEQFFGPGTRLTVL.

The genes are TRBV6-1 and TRBJ2-7, with 8 positions matching TRBD2. V dropped 8 bases and J dropped 3; count of bases not matched to a gene: 9. This CDR3 is built from 14 residues. Germline V lookup: CDR1 MNHNS, CDR2 SASEGT. Here the CDR3 DNA reads TGTGCCAGCTTACGACCAGCGGGAGACTACGAGCAGTACTTC. Its translation: CASLRPAGDYEQYF.

This chain connects TRBV7-3 to TRBJ2-6; D is undetermined. This CDR3 has 15 amino acids. Germline CDR1 is SGHTA and CDR2 is FQGTGA. Trimming removed 2 bases from V and 2 bases from J, with 7 bases in between. As DNA, the CDR3 is TGTGCCAGCAGCTTATCTAACGCTGGGGCCAACGTCCTGACTTTC. Residues: CASSLSNAGANVLTF.